This TCR beta chain was identified in a study of CD8 T cells in Susac syndrome. Study details: Among the sequenced Susac syndrome patients, roughly six had active disease while 8 or 9 were in remission.

Germline V gives CDR1 SGDLS, CDR2 YYNGEE. This CDR3 region has 13 residues. The germline V and J ends were trimmed by 2 bases and 2 bases, with 7 bases remaining between them. Note on this clonotype: Its antigen is undetermined.

Reverse transcription used roughly 0.45 to 1 ug RNA and random hexamers. The amplification used immunoSEQ multiplex PCR on TCR beta CDR3; it spanned 54 Vbeta and 13 Jbeta. Using its own MiXCR run on the immunoSEQ multiplex PCR reads, TCRdb lists one record per CDR3 protein. In the table there are more than 65,000 distinct CDR3 sequences, roughly 94% of which are singletons. Study-wide points: In Susac syndrome, CD8+ expansion was highest in TEMRA and active disease.

The sequence came from a human donor with Susac syndrome. The specimen sequenced was CD8+ T cells from PBMCs. The chain combines TRBV9 with TRBJ1-2, with D hard to call. This CDR3 is CASSVRGNYGYTF. CDR3 bases: TGTGCCAGCAGCGTTCGGGGAAACTATGGCTACACCTTC.